This passage covers 10 T cell receptor beta chains from one sample sequenced in a study of blood T cell repertoires in COVID-19. Measured with immunoSEQ multiplex PCR; TCRdb has only the in-frame clones, and not every one. This repertoire shows 250,000 or so clones, approximately 91% found once; its top ten account for 0.94%. Sequences were obtained from peripheral blood. These receptors came from a woman aged 40 to 49 who had recovered from COVID-19.

This chain links TRBV29-1 with TRBJ2-3; TRBD2 matches 13 bases. V was pared by 6 bases and J by 4 bases, with 10 bases of the junction left unmatched. This CDR3 comprises 16 residues. The V gene's germline CDR1 is SQVTM and CDR2 ANQGSEA. The CDR3: CSVGGGLAGVPDTQYF. The CDR3 DNA follows: TGCAGCGTCGGCGGTGGACTAGCGGGAGTACCAGATACGCAGTATTTT.

This clone was observed once. The chain uses TRBV3-1 (or the pseudogene TRBV3-2) and TRBJ1-2; weak D call: TRBD1 (6 bases). Germline V gives CDR1 LGHDT, CDR2 YNNKEL (reference sequence). The length of the CDR3 is 13 residues. Trimming stripped 1 base from V and 8 bases from J, with 11 bases between. The CDR3 DNA reads TGTGCCAGCAGCCAAGTAATAACAGGGGGCTACACCTTC. Its protein is CASSQVITGGYTF.

This chain connects TRBV24-1 to TRBJ2-1; 9 nucleotides agree with TRBD2. Germline-derived CDR1 and CDR2 are KGHDR and SFDVKD. The CDR3 loop spans 15 amino acids. Trimming took 5 bases from V and 2 from J; bases not matched to a gene: 3. The CDR3 DNA reads TGTGCCACCAGTGTCGCGGGAGGGCCCTACAATGAGCAGTTCTTC. It specifies CATSVAGGPYNEQFF.

The chain carries TRBV29-1 and TRBJ1-1; D not certain. V was cut by 7 bases and J by 7 bases, with 16 bases left in between. Germline V gene data show CDR1 as SQVTM and CDR2 as ANQGSEA. This CDR3 has 12 residues. In DNA, the CDR3 is TGCAGCGCCGTGGGCGGGCAGGTTGAAGCTTTCTTT. Translation: CSAVGGQVEAFF.

The chain recombines TRBV6-1 with TRBJ1-5, with D tentatively TRBD1 (5 bases). The CDR3 covers 14 residues. The V end lost 3 bases, the J end lost 2 bases, and 8 bases lay between the germline ends. The germline gives CDR1 MNHNS, CDR2 SASEGT. The CDR3 here is CASSDAQGNQPQHF. The CDR3 DNA sequence: TGTGCCAGCAGTGACGCACAGGGCAATCAGCCCCAGCATTTT.

This sequence joins TRBV6-5 and TRBJ2-2; 7 bases agree with TRBD1. Trimming at V came to 2 bases and at J to 6 bases, leaving 3 bases not matched to a gene. The V gene's germline CDR1 is MNHEY and CDR2 SVGAGI. This CDR3 has 14 amino acids. The CDR3 spells CASSYRQGAGELFF. The CDR3 region has the DNA TGTGCCAGCAGTTACCGACAGGGCGCCGGGGAGCTGTTTTTT.

The rearrangement links TRBV2 to TRBJ2-2; the match to TRBD2 covers 8 bases. The CDR3 is 15 amino acids. Trimming took 4 bases from V and 4 from J; bases not matched to a gene: 5. Germline V gives CDR1 SNHLY, CDR2 FYNNEI. The CDR3 DNA reads TGTGCCAGCAGTGGACTAGCGATTGGCACCGGGGAGCTGTTTTTT. This sequence encodes CASSGLAIGTGELFF.

The chain is built from TRBV29-1 and TRBJ1-5; the match to TRBD1 covers 7 bases. V dropped 7 bases and J dropped 5; count of bases not matched to a gene: 5. This CDR3 is 12 amino acids long. Germline V CDR1 and CDR2: SQVTM, ANQGSEA. CDR3 sequence (DNA): TGCAGCGGGGGAGACAGGGATCAGCCCCAGCATTTT. Its translation is CSGGDRDQPQHF.

The gene calls are TRBV5-1 and TRBJ1-4, with 11 bases that match TRBD1. The CDR3 covers 15 residues. From germline, CDR1 is SGHRS and CDR2 YFSETQ. J gave up 5 bases and V 2 bases, and 2 bases lay outside the gene matches. CDR3 in DNA: TGCGCCAGCAGCTTAAGGACAGGGGGCAATGAAAAACTGTTTTTT. This gives the protein CASSLRTGGNEKLFF.

This clone has just one count. The rearrangement uses TRBV19 and TRBJ2-1; 8 bases are a match to TRBD1. CDR3 length equals 16 residues. Per the germline V gene, CDR1 is LNHDA and CDR2 is SQIVND (reference sequence). Trimming took 3 bases from V and 7 from J; bases not matched to a gene: 11. CDR3 protein: CASSIRGQAYRNEQFF. In DNA form, the CDR3 reads TGTGCCAGTAGTATTCGGGGACAGGCCTACAGGAATGAGCAGTTCTTC.